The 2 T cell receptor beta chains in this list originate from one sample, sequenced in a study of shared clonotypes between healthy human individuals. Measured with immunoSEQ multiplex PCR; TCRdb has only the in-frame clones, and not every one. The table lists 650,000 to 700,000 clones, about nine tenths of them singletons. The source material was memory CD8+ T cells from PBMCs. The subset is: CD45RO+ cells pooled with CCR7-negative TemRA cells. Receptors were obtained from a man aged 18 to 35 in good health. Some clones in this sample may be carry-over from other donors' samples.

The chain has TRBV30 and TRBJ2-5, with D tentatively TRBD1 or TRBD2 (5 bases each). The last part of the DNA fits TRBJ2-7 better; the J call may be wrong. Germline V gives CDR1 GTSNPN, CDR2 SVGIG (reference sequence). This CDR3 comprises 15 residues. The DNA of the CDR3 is TGTGCCTGGAGTGTGGGGGTAGTGCGGCTCTACGAGCAGTACTTC. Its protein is CAWSVGVVRLYEQYF.

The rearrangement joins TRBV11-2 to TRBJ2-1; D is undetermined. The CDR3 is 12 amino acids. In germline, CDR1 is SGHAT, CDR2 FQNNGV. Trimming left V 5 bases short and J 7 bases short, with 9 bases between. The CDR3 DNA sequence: TGTGCCAGCAGCCCCTATAGGAATGAGCAGTTCTTC. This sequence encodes CASSPYRNEQFF.